The 17 T cell receptor beta chains reported below all come from one sample, sequenced in a study of T cell changes during pregnancy in multiple sclerosis. Libraries were prepared by immunoSEQ multiplex PCR; TCRdb keeps only in-frame clonotypes and omits some of them. The table lists more than 80,000 clones, about 90% of them singletons. This specimen consisted of peripheral blood, obtained before pregnancy. Every receptor here comes from a female donor with multiple sclerosis, enrolled in a pregnancy study.

This clone was picked up one time. J is TRBJ2-7 and V is TRBV6-6; TRBD2 matches at 12 bases. With 5 bases clipped from V and 2 bases from J, the junction kept 4 bases outside the gene matches. This CDR3 region has 15 residues. CDR1 MNHNY and CDR2 SVGAGI come from the germline V gene (reference sequence). The CDR3 is CASSKLAGGPYEQYF. The CDR3 DNA follows: TGTGCCAGCAGTAAACTAGCGGGAGGACCCTACGAGCAGTACTTC.

The chain has TRBV5-6 and TRBJ2-5; possibly TRBD1 for D (5 bases). This CDR3 is 16 amino acids long. The V gene lost 0 bases and the J gene lost 0 bases, with 12 bases spanning the gap. Germline V gene sequence: CDR1 SGHDT, CDR2 YYEEEE. The CDR3 is CASSLGTRNYQETQYF. The CDR3 DNA sequence: TGTGCCAGCAGCTTGGGGACAAGAAATTACCAAGAGACCCAGTACTTC.

The CDR3 nucleotides read TGCGCCAGCAGCTCCCAGGGACAGGGGGGAACTGAAGCTTTCTTT. Translating gives CASSSQGQGGTEAFF. This sequence joins TRBV5-1 and TRBJ1-1, with 11 nucleotides matching TRBD1. The CDR3 covers 15 residues. CDR1 is SGHRS, CDR2 YFSETQ, per germline. The trim removed 3 bases at V and 5 bases at J, leaving 6 bases unmatched.

J is TRBJ2-7 and V is TRBV9, with D unclear. Germline V CDR1 and CDR2: SGDLS, YYNGEE. CDR3 length equals 13 residues. V shed 0 bases and J shed 7 bases, with 11 bases lying between them. CDR3 protein: CASSVVLHGEQYF. In DNA, the CDR3 is TGTGCCAGCAGCGTAGTTCTTCACGGGGAGCAGTACTTC.

This clone was observed a single time. The J gene is TRBJ2-7, the V gene TRBV12-5, with D hard to call. V was pared by 1 base and J by 1 base, with 11 bases between. Germline assignment: CDR1 LGHNT and CDR2 FRNRAP. The CDR3 totals 15 residues. CDR3 in DNA: TGTGCTAGTGGTTTGGGACAATTCTGGTCCTACGAGCAGTACTTC. It codes for CASGLGQFWSYEQYF.

The V call is TRBV5-1, the J call TRBJ2-7; tentatively, D is TRBD2 (5 bases). The length of the CDR3 is 13 residues. The V end lost 2 bases, the J end lost 2 bases, and 8 bases lay between the germline ends. CDR1 is SGHRS, CDR2 YFSETQ, per germline. The CDR3 DNA reads as TGCGCCAGCAGCTTTGAGGGCGCCTACGAGCAGTACTTC. This gives the protein CASSFEGAYEQYF. The variable domain in full, with the rest retrieved from reference TRBV5-1 and TRBJ2-7, is KAGVTQTPRYLIKTRGQQVTLSCSPISGHRSVSWYQQTPGQGLQFLFEYFSETQRNKGNFPGRFSGRQFSNSRSEMNVSTLELGDSALYLCASSFEGAYEQYFGPGTRLTVT.

The chain carries TRBV5-4 and TRBJ2-7; D is possibly TRBD2 (6 bases). V was cut by 4 bases and J by 2 bases, with 19 bases left in between. The CDR3 contains 16 residues. Looked up from germline, CDR1 is SGHNT and CDR2 is YYREEE (reference sequence). The CDR3: CASSQDGGGTTYEQYF. The CDR3 region has the DNA TGTGCCAGCAGCCAAGATGGTGGCGGGACGACCTACGAGCAGTACTTC.

This chain uses TRBV2 with TRBJ2-3; TRBD2 is a possible D gene (5 bases). CDR1 is SNHLY and CDR2 is FYNNEI in the germline V gene. V was pared by 3 bases and J by 3 bases, with 16 bases between. This CDR3 spans 16 amino acids. CDR3 amino acids: CASSDPHASGTDTQYF. CDR3 nucleotides: TGTGCCAGCAGTGACCCACACGCGTCGGGGACAGATACGCAGTATTTT.

The V gene is TRBV19, the J gene TRBJ1-1; D possibly corresponds to TRBD1 (6 bases). Trimming took 8 bases from V and 3 from J, leaving 10 bases between them. CDR1 and CDR2 (germline): LNHDA, SQIVND (reference sequence). The CDR3 loop spans 12 amino acids. The CDR3 reads CASYRQDTEAFF. CDR3 bases: TGTGCCAGTTATCGACAGGACACTGAAGCTTTCTTT. Supplemented by reference TRBV19 and TRBJ1-1, the full variable domain reads DGGITQSPKYLFRKEGQNVTLSCEQNLNHDAMYWYRQDPGQGLRLIYYSQIVNDFQKGDIAEGYSVSREKKESFPLTVTSAQKNPTAFYLCASYRQDTEAFFGQGTRLTVV.

V gene TRBV6-5 combines with J gene TRBJ1-5, with no clear D. The CDR3 is made up of 12 amino acids. Germline V lookup: CDR1 MNHEY, CDR2 SVGAGI. V was shortened by 7 bases and J by 7 bases, with 11 bases between the two germline ends. CDR3 residues: CASNLSGQPQHF. The DNA for the CDR3 is TGTGCCAGCAACCTGTCAGGCCAGCCCCAGCATTTT.

The chain recombines TRBV6-5 with TRBJ1-1, with 8 nucleotides matching TRBD1. This CDR3 is built from 12 residues. V shed 2 bases and J 10 bases; nucleotides not matched to a gene: 3. Looked up from germline, CDR1 is MNHEY and CDR2 is SVGAGI. The CDR3 DNA reads as TGTGCCAGCAGTTACATCCAGGGGGCAGCTTTCTTT. It is translated as CASSYIQGAAFF.

V is TRBV5-4 and J is TRBJ2-3, with 15 bases lining up with TRBD2. CDR1 is SGHNT, CDR2 YYREEE, per germline (reference sequence). The CDR3 totals 17 residues. V lost 4 bases and J lost 4; bases outside the gene matches: 7. This CDR3 is CASSKGLAGGAADTQYF. CDR3 nucleotides: TGTGCCAGCAGCAAGGGACTAGCGGGGGGAGCGGCAGATACGCAGTATTTT.

The chain recombines TRBV6-5 with TRBJ1-5; maybe TRBD1 (6 bases). Germline assignment: CDR1 MNHEY and CDR2 SVGAGI. The CDR3 covers 14 residues. Trimming removed 0 bases from V and 12 bases from J, with 15 bases in between. The CDR3 DNA sequence: TGTGCCAGCAGTTACTCGAGGGGACAAGGGCTCCAGCATTTT. It specifies CASSYSRGQGLQHF.

The chain couples TRBV2 to TRBJ1-4; TRBD1 is a possible D gene (6 bases). The germline V and J ends were trimmed by 6 bases and 3 bases, with 14 bases remaining between them. There are 15 residues in the CDR3. Germline-derived CDR1 and CDR2 are SNHLY and FYNNEI. CDR3 nucleotides: TGTGCCAGCAGGACCCGGAGGACAGCTAATGAAAAACTGTTTTTT. It specifies CASRTRRTANEKLFF.

The V gene is TRBV7-2, the J gene TRBJ1-1, with a weak D call TRBD1 (6 bases). Trimming took 4 bases from V and 3 from J, leaving 9 bases between them. The CDR3 loop spans 13 amino acids. Germline loops: CDR1 SGHTA, CDR2 FQGNSA. DNA for the CDR3: TGTGCCAGCAGCTCAGACAGGTACACTGAAGCTTTCTTT. This encodes CASSSDRYTEAFF. Together with reference TRBV7-2 and TRBJ1-1, the CDR3 gives the full variable domain: GAGVSQSPSNKVTEKGKDVELRCDPISGHTALYWYRQSLGQGLEFLIYFQGNSAPDKSGLPSDRFSAERTGGSVSTLTIQRTQQEDSAVYLCASSSDRYTEAFFGQGTRLTVV.

The chain recombines TRBV7-6 with TRBJ2-5, with D possibly being TRBD2 (6 bases). The CDR3 covers 14 residues. V lost 5 bases to trimming and J lost 7 bases, with 17 bases between them. Germline CDR1 is SGHVS and CDR2 is FNYEAQ. This CDR3 is CASSPSLALRTQYF. CDR3 nucleotide sequence: TGTGCCAGCAGCCCGTCACTAGCTTTAAGGACCCAGTACTTC.

This clone was observed a single time. The genes are TRBV4-1 and TRBJ1-2; a weak D match, TRBD1 (6 bases). Germline values: CDR1 MGHRA, CDR2 YSYEKL. Trimming cost V 4 bases and J 0 bases, with 15 bases left between them. This CDR3 has 16 residues. As DNA, the CDR3 is TGCGCCAGCAGCCTAGACCTTCGGACAGCTAACTATGGCTACACCTTC. Amino acid sequence: CASSLDLRTANYGYTF.